This T cell receptor (beta chain) stems from a study of T cells after yellow fever vaccination. The study's findings and limits: CD4 and CD8 compartments shared a small share of clonotypes. The study noted that FACS-sorted repertoires could contain abundant clonotypes contaminating from the bulk population. In post-booster samples, most primary-vaccination clones reappeared (approximately 96% CD4, about 91% CD8).

Template-switching 5'RACE yielded the TCR cDNA; a universal primer site and UMIs were added in the process. MiXCR, applied by TCRdb to the 5' RACE reads, yields one record per CDR3 protein. The sample records 150,000 to 200,000 distinct CDR3 sequences, around 8.5% being singletons. The CDR3 contains 15 residues. The germline V gene has CDR1 MNHEY and CDR2 SVGAGI. The junction had 8 bases not matched to a gene; V was cut back by 6 bases and J by 5 bases. This clonotype was counted between two and nine times. Antigen unknown. This TCR was recovered from a man between 18 and 35 years old who received the YFV17D yellow fever vaccine. This material consisted of CD8+ T cells sorted from PBMCs, taken 45 days after the yellow fever booster vaccination. The chain is built from TRBV6-5 and TRBJ2-2; 8 positions agree with TRBD1. CDR3 DNA: TGTGCCAGCAGGATGACAGGGGTAGTGACCGGGGAGCTGTTTTTT. This gives the protein CASRMTGVVTGELFF.